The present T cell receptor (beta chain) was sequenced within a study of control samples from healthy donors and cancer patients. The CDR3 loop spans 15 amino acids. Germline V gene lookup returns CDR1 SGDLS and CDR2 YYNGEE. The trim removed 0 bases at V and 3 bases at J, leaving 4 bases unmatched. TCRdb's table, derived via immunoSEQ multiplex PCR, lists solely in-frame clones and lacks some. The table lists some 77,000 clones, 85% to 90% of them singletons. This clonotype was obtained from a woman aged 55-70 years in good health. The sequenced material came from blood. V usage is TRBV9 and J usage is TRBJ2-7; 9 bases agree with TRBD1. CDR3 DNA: TGTGCCAGCAGCGTAGCGGGACAGGGCCTCTACGAGCAGTACTTC. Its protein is CASSVAGQGLYEQYF.